The sequence of this TCR beta chain was determined in a study of Ad26.COV2.S vaccination and SARS-CoV-2 variants. Overall study context: Intramuscular Ad26.COV2.S at 5x10^10 or 1x10^11 viral particles. General observations from the study: While placebo recipients had lower spike-specific TCR breadth, vaccine recipients had more.

The germline V gene encodes CDR1 SGHAT and CDR2 FQNNGV. The CDR3 contains 14 residues. Trimming pared 5 bases from V and 2 bases from J, leaving 13 bases between. Treatment denoted: some 20 received Ad26.COV2.S at low or high dose, single or two shots; about 5 received placebo; per-sample allocation not given. The samples were gathered on day 63 after the first injection of vaccine or placebo. SARS-CoV-2 spike from the Wuhan strain was encoded by the vaccine, an Ad26 vector. This table comes from immunoSEQ multiplex PCR, and its TCRdb copy is limited to in-frame clones, with some not included. The table has around 300,000 clones, around nine tenths seen once. On this clone itself: What it binds is not known.

The genes are TRBV11-2 and TRBJ2-7; D is uncertain. This clonotype was obtained from a person between 18 and 65 years old who received the Ad26.COV2.S COVID-19 vaccine or a placebo. Sequencing used peripheral blood, obtained in a trial of Ad26.COV2.S vaccine versus placebo. The CDR3, as DNA: TGTGCCAGCAGCATAGGACGGACGACCTACGAGCAGTACTTC. This translates into CASSIGRTTYEQYF.